A single sample gave rise to the 16 T cell receptor beta chains below, sequenced in a study of PD-L1 blockade in urothelial cancer. Sample time point: pretreatment peripheral blood. TCRdb's table, derived via immunoSEQ multiplex PCR, lists solely in-frame clones and lacks some. The table lists 60,000 or so clones, roughly 79% of them singletons. Sequencing was performed on PBMCs, taken around atezolizumab (anti-PD-L1) treatment. The source is a man aged 70-80 years with urothelial cancer.

The V and J genes are TRBV5-8 and TRBJ2-1, with D possibly being TRBD2 (6 bases). This CDR3 is built from 14 residues. Germline-derived CDR1 and CDR2 are SGHTS and YDEGEE. Between the trimmed V and J ends, which lost 4 bases and 4 bases, there was a span of 12 bases. The CDR3 sequence is CASSPRLDYNEQFF. The CDR3 coding sequence is TGTGCCAGCAGCCCTAGACTAGATTACAATGAGCAGTTCTTC.

The chain employs TRBV6-1 and TRBJ2-2; TRBD2 agrees at 15 bases. The ends lost 4 bases at V and 5 bases at J; junction bases unmatched: 14. The germline V gene encodes CDR1 MNHNS and CDR2 SASEGT. CDR3 size: 20 residues. CDR3 loop: CASSASTRTSGRARTGELFF. The CDR3 DNA reads as TGTGCCAGCAGTGCCTCCACCCGGACTAGCGGGAGGGCCCGGACCGGGGAGCTGTTTTTT.

The chain combines TRBV9 with TRBJ1-2; 7 bases map to TRBD1. This CDR3 is built from 16 residues. After removal of 3 bases from V and 2 bases from J, the junction contained 10 bases not matched to a gene. Per the germline V gene, CDR1 is SGDLS and CDR2 is YYNGEE. The CDR3 nucleotides are TGTGCCAGCAGCGGGACAGGCGATAACTTAAACTATGGCTACACCTTC. Amino acids: CASSGTGDNLNYGYTF.

The V call is TRBV28, the J call TRBJ2-7, with a tentative D call TRBD2 (6 bases). The germline V and J ends were trimmed by 5 bases and 4 bases, with 21 bases remaining between them. CDR1 is MDHEN, CDR2 SYDVKM, per germline. The CDR3 spans 16 residues. The CDR3 loop reads CASSGAGTWRRYEQYF. CDR3 sequence (DNA): TGTGCCAGCAGTGGCGCGGGGACGTGGCGTAGGTACGAGCAGTACTTC.

The chain carries TRBV5-4 and TRBJ2-1; 9 nucleotides match TRBD1. V was pared by 0 bases and J by 5 bases, with 3 bases of the junction left unmatched. There are 15 residues in the CDR3. The germline V gene has CDR1 SGHNT and CDR2 YYREEE (reference sequence). The CDR3 DNA reads TGTGCCAGCAGCTTGGAGGGGACAGGGCACAATGAGCAGTTCTTC. It yields the protein CASSLEGTGHNEQFF.

The chain uses TRBV6-6 and TRBJ2-1; 7 bases line up with TRBD1. This CDR3 region has 15 residues. V shed 0 bases and J 5 bases; nucleotides not matched to a gene: 4. CDR1 and CDR2 (germline): MNHNY, SVGAGI (reference sequence). The CDR3 DNA follows: TGTGCCAGCAGTTACTCCGGGACAGCTAACAATGAGCAGTTCTTC. Protein product: CASSYSGTANNEQFF.

The chain couples TRBV25-1 to TRBJ2-7, with a tentative D call TRBD2 (5 bases). CDR3 length: 14 amino acids. Germline CDR1 and CDR2: MGHDK and SYGVNS. Trimming removed 4 bases from V and 0 bases from J, with 10 bases in between. CDR3 nucleotide sequence: TGTGCCAGCAGTGTCAGGAGCGGCTCCTACGAGCAGTACTTC. As protein: CASSVRSGSYEQYF.

J is TRBJ2-7 and V is TRBV27; 8 bases match TRBD1. CDR3 length: 15 amino acids. In germline, CDR1 is MNHEY, CDR2 SMNVEV (reference sequence). J was trimmed by 6 bases and V by 5 bases; bases with no gene match: 12. This CDR3 is CASSPDRVGSGEQYF. The CDR3 DNA reads as TGTGCCAGCAGTCCGGACAGGGTCGGGTCGGGCGAGCAGTACTTC.

This clone is categorized as medium-sized (0.01 to 0.1%). The CDR3 bases are TGTGCCAGCAGCTTAGCCTGGGACAGCTCCTACGAGCAGTACTTC. It yields the protein CASSLAWDSSYEQYF. This chain links TRBV7-2 with TRBJ2-7; TRBD1 agrees at 7 bases. Unmatched junction bases numbered 2, after V lost 0 bases and J lost 0 bases. The germline gives CDR1 SGHTA, CDR2 FQGNSA. This CDR3 spans 15 amino acids. Drawing the rest from reference TRBV7-2 and TRBJ2-7, the complete variable domain is GAGVSQSPSNKVTEKGKDVELRCDPISGHTALYWYRQSLGQGLEFLIYFQGNSAPDKSGLPSDRFSAERTGGSVSTLTIQRTQQEDSAVYLCASSLAWDSSYEQYFGPGTRLTVT.

V usage is TRBV5-1 and J usage is TRBJ1-3; D unresolved. The germline gives CDR1 SGHRS, CDR2 YFSETQ. Trimming left V 5 bases short and J 0 bases short, with 12 bases between. This CDR3 is 15 amino acids long. The CDR3 sequence is CASRSGDNSGNTIYF. The CDR3 coding sequence is TGCGCCAGCAGGTCAGGTGACAACTCTGGAAACACCATATATTTT.

The gene calls are TRBV7-8 and TRBJ2-7; a weak D match, TRBD2 (6 bases). This CDR3 has 16 residues. Germline V gene data show CDR1 as SGHVS and CDR2 as FQNEAQ. Between the trimmed V and J ends, which lost 5 bases and 0 bases, there was a span of 17 bases. The CDR3 coding sequence is TGTGCCAGCAGCGTCTATGGCGGGGCAGCCTCCTACGAGCAGTACTTC. Its translation: CASSVYGGAASYEQYF. Supplemented by reference TRBV7-8 and TRBJ2-7, the full variable domain reads GAGVSQSPRYKVAKRGQDVALRCDPISGHVSLFWYQQALGQGPEFLTYFQNEAQLDKSGLPSDRFFAERPEGSVSTLKIQRTQQEDSAVYLCASSVYGGAASYEQYFGPGTRLTVT.

The rearrangement links TRBV5-1 to TRBJ1-2; D is perhaps TRBD1 (5 bases). Germline lookup yields CDR1 SGHRS and CDR2 YFSETQ. V was pared by 3 bases and J by 7 bases, with 19 bases between. CDR3 length equals 15 residues. The CDR3 loop reads CASSWGDREVLGYTF. Written as DNA, the CDR3 is TGCGCCAGCAGCTGGGGGGACCGGGAAGTTCTTGGCTACACCTTC.

This sequence joins TRBV2 and TRBJ2-3; 9 nucleotides agree with TRBD2. The junction had 8 bases not matched to a gene; V was cut back by 1 base and J by 3 bases. The germline V gene encodes CDR1 SNHLY and CDR2 FYNNEI. This CDR3 comprises 17 residues. CDR3 residues: CASSEGSGRIGTDTQYF. The CDR3 nucleotides read TGTGCCAGCAGTGAAGGGAGCGGGAGGATCGGTACAGATACGCAGTATTTT.

The chain carries TRBV11-2 and TRBJ2-3; maybe TRBD2 (5 bases). Germline CDR1 and CDR2: SGHAT and FQNNGV. The CDR3 loop spans 14 amino acids. V gave up 3 bases and J gave up 3 bases, with 10 bases separating them. Written as DNA, the CDR3 is TGTGCCAGCAGCTTTTCACTAGGAACAGATACGCAGTATTTT. Translating it yields CASSFSLGTDTQYF.

The chain uses TRBV5-4 and TRBJ2-1, with TRBD2 matching over 16 bases. Germline CDR1 reads SGHNT; CDR2 reads YYREEE (reference sequence). V was clipped by 4 bases and J by 9 bases; unmatched bases: 7. The CDR3 has 16 amino acids. CDR3 bases: TGTGCCAGCAGCCCGGGGACTAGCGGGAGGGCCAGTGAGCAGTTCTTC. Encoded protein: CASSPGTSGRASEQFF.

V gene TRBV5-4 combines with J gene TRBJ2-5, with D possibly TRBD1 on 6 matching bases. Trimming left V 4 bases short and J 3 bases short, with 16 bases between. Germline CDR1 reads SGHNT; CDR2 reads YYREEE (reference sequence). The CDR3 consists of 15 residues. The CDR3, as DNA: TGTGCCAGCAGCCCCGGCGCAGGGGTGGAAGAGACCCAGTACTTC. This translates into CASSPGAGVEETQYF.